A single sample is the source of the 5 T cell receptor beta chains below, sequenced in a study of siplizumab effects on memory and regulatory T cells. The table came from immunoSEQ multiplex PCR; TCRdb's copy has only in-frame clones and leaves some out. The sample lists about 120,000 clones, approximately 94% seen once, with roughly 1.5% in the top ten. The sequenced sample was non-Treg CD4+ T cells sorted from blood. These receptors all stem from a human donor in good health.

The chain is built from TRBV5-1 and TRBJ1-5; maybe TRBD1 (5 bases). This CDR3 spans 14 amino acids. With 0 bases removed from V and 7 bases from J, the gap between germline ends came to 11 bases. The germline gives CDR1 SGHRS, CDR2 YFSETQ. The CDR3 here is CASSLGGSEQPQHF. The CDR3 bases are TGCGCCAGCAGCTTGGGGGGGTCGGAACAGCCCCAGCATTTT.

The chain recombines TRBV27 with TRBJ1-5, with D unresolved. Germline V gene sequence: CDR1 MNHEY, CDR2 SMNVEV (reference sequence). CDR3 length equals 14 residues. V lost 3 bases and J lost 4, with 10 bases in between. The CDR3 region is CASSFGRINQPQHF. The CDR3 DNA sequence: TGTGCCAGCAGTTTCGGACGGATTAATCAGCCCCAGCATTTT.

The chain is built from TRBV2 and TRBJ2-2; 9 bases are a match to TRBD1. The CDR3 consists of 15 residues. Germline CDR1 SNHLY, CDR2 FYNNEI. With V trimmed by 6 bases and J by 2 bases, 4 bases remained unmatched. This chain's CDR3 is CASRGDRVNTGELFF. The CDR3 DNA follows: TGTGCCAGCAGAGGGGACAGGGTAAACACCGGGGAGCTGTTTTTT.

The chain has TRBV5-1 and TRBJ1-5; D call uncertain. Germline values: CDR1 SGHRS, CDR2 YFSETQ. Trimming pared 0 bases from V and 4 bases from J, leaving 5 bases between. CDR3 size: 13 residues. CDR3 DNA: TGCGCCAGCAGCTTGGACGGGAATCAGCCCCAGCATTTT. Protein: CASSLDGNQPQHF. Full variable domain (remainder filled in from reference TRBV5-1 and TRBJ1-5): KAGVTQTPRYLIKTRGQQVTLSCSPISGHRSVSWYQQTPGQGLQFLFEYFSETQRNKGNFPGRFSGRQFSNSRSEMNVSTLELGDSALYLCASSLDGNQPQHFGDGTRLSIL.

This chain's CDR3 is CASTRGPSTDTQYF. CDR3 sequence (DNA): TGCGCCAGCACCCGGGGGCCGAGCACAGATACGCAGTATTTT. This rearrangement joins TRBV5-1 to TRBJ2-3; D is possibly TRBD1 or TRBD2 (6 bases each). The CDR3 extends over 14 amino acids. The germline gives CDR1 SGHRS, CDR2 YFSETQ. The V gene lost 6 bases and the J gene lost 0 bases, with 11 bases spanning the gap.